Reported below is one TCR beta chain. Only a few counts were recorded for this clone. There is no known antigen for this receptor. Per-base qualities were not stored, and no clone one base away is much larger. This sample was taken from a study of blood T cell repertoires in COVID-19 (dated by TCRdb to 2018 to 2020). Background on the whole study: Samples covering the acute and convalescent phases of COVID-19 were provided by collaborators in the United States, Italy and Spain. A de-identified subject ID, COVID-19 status, age in years and sex were almost always included in the sample metadata. The prospective study material was composed of cDNA or gDNA derived from T cells, B-cell-depleted T cells, or PBMCs. The repertoires were released in a freely available public database intended as a resource for research on the immune response to SARS-CoV-2. Samples were obtained from the ongoing ImmuneRACE study (first 160 participants) and from over 1,000 subjects provided by 6 global collaborators. Deeply sampled blood TCRbeta repertoires from subjects exposed to, actively infected with, or recovered from COVID-19 were included in the dataset. Where available, HLA class I and class II types were taken from metadata supplied by the sample provider and were not determined by assay-based typing.

Whole blood was collected in K2EDTA tubes by collaborating institutions according to the institutions' own protocols. For TCRbeta analysis, collaborator samples were shipped as frozen whole blood, as isolated PBMCs, or as DNA extracted from either sample type. CDR1 MDHEN and CDR2 SYDVKM are derived from the germline V gene. The CDR3 has 14 amino acids, counting the end cysteine and phenylalanine. Just CDR3 DNA is preserved here, 42 bases in frame from base 1. Trimming takes 7 bases from V and 7 bases from J, and the germline ends sit 19 bases apart. What the authors observed across the whole study: The quantity of clinical and demographic metadata differed by source and by participant and was supplied without curation.

TCRbeta CDR3 regions were amplified from genomic DNA by means of the immunoSEQ Assay, a bias-controlled multiplex PCR. Turning to the authors' computational methods: Nucleated cell counts per sample were estimated from amplification of reference gene primers within the assay. To quantify the absolute abundance of each unique TCRbeta CDR3 rearrangement, sequence reads were collapsed and filtered. Productive Simpson clonality was computed per sample as the square root of Simpson's diversity index over productive rearrangements. TCRdb's version of the immuneACCESS table is confined to in-frame rearrangements and falls short of the full clone set. An unresolved V gene accounts for under half of the shortfall where checked; the remainder is of unknown origin. V and J calls and clone size come straight from that table; D and trimming were deduced from the DNA. Across this sample there are roughly 250,000 clones, with 65% to 90% seen only once. 4.9% of the sample belongs to the ten largest clones.

The rearrangement combines TRBV28 with TRBJ1-2; the D gene cannot be resolved reliably. Sequenced material: peripheral blood. This TCR was sampled from a woman at least 80 years old with active or convalescent COVID-19. The encoded CDR3 is CASNLSGARGGYTF. The DNA is as follows: TGTGCCAGCAACCTTTCAGGCGCCCGGGGTGGCTACACCTTC.